This is a list of T cell receptor beta chains from one sample in a study of shared clonotypes between healthy human individuals. This table comes from immunoSEQ multiplex PCR, and its TCRdb copy is limited to in-frame clones, with some not included. The data show under 2.5 million clones, 80% to 95% seen once. The specimen was naive CD4+ T cells from PBMCs. All receptors derive from a man between 18 and 35 years old in good health. Some clones in this sample may be carry-over from other donors' samples. Each CDR3 is given without its conserved first and last residue.

cdr3_length v_call cdr3_aa
12 TRBV19 ASSINALAYEQY
13 TRBV7-9 ASSASTGSGNTIY
11 TRBV6-6 ASSRTGETEQY
12 TRBV5-1 ASSLTGTSYEQY
12 TRBV7-6 ASSPTFPSYEQY
13 TRBV7-9 ASSFSGARGGELF
12 TRBV6-4 ASSLEAGYGEQF
11 TRBV7-2 ASRLDSYNEQF
12 TRBV28 ASSPGGSGNTIY
10 TRBV27 ASSFLGGGYT
13 TRBV5-1 ASSLEVAATYEQY
13 TRBV18 ASSPSRTDTYEQY
14 TRBV18 ASSPTPSSTNEKLF
13 TRBV27 ASRRLDRDLFEQY